The 28 T cell receptor beta chains given below trace back to one sample, sequenced in a study of cytomegalovirus exposure and HLA in healthy donors. PCR employed 60 Vbeta and 13 Jbeta primers. Libraries were prepared by immunoSEQ multiplex PCR; TCRdb keeps only in-frame clonotypes and omits some of them. The top ten clones hold around 1% of a sample with over 100,000 clones, more than 75% of them seen once. The material sequenced was PBMCs. The origin of the receptors is a male donor in good health and CMV-seronegative.

This clone has only a few counts. The DNA of the CDR3 is TGTGCCAGCAGTTACTCGCTATCCCTTTCAGGGTTGTACTTC. Protein product: CASSYSLSLSGLYF. This sequence joins TRBV6-5 and TRBJ2-7; tentatively, D is TRBD1 (5 bases). The CDR3 runs to 14 residues. The germline V and J ends were trimmed by 0 bases and 12 bases, with 18 bases remaining between them. CDR1 and CDR2 (germline): MNHEY, SVGAGI.

V gene TRBV10-3 combines with J gene TRBJ2-2; 12 nucleotides line up with TRBD2. CDR1 and CDR2 from the germline V gene are ENHRY and SYGVKD. V shed 5 bases, J shed 1 base, and the junction held 5 bases outside the gene matches. The CDR3 sequence is 17 residues long. This chain's CDR3 is CAISRTSGALNTGELFF. CDR3 DNA: TGTGCCATCAGTAGGACTAGCGGGGCCTTGAACACCGGGGAGCTGTTTTTT.

As concerns this clone: One end of the junction is discordant with germline, which a read error may explain. V is TRBV30 and J is TRBJ2-3; 8 bases map to TRBD1. Germline CDR1 reads GTSNPN; CDR2 reads SVGIG (reference sequence). The CDR3 is made up of 15 amino acids. The DNA for the CDR3 is TGTGCCGGTCAACACGGACCAGGGGGCACAGGTACGCAGTATTTT. Translation: CAGQHGPGGTGTQYF. The full variable domain, with the rest looked up from reference TRBV30 and TRBJ2-3, is SQTIHQWPATLVQPVGSPLSLECTVEGTSNPNLYWYRQAAGRGLQLLFYSVGIGQISSEVPQNLSASRPQDRQFILSSKKLLLSDSGFYLCAGQHGPGGTGTQYFGPGTRLTVL.

The V gene is TRBV19, the J gene TRBJ2-1; TRBD1 matches at 10 bases. The CDR3 spans 13 residues. CDR1 and CDR2 (germline): LNHDA, SQIVND (reference sequence). J lost 5 bases, V lost 10 bases, and 5 bases had no gene match. This CDR3 is CAIRDRGNNEQFF. CDR3 in DNA: TGTGCCATTAGGGACAGGGGTAACAATGAGCAGTTCTTC. Full variable domain (rest looked up from reference TRBV19 and TRBJ2-1): DGGITQSPKYLFRKEGQNVTLSCEQNLNHDAMYWYRQDPGQGLRLIYYSQIVNDFQKGDIAEGYSVSREKKESFPLTVTSAQKNPTAFYLCAIRDRGNNEQFFGPGTRLTVL.

The rearrangement links TRBV11-3 to TRBJ2-5; D unclear. The end of the DNA aligns better with TRBJ2-7, so the J call may be wrong. Germline V gene data show CDR1 as SGHNT and CDR2 as YENEEA. CDR3 length: 14 amino acids. The CDR3 region has the DNA TGTGCCAGCAGCTTAGGTGCATTCTCCTACGAGCAGTACTTC. Encoded protein: CASSLGAFSYEQYF.

CDR3 loop: CASSSDRGYEQYF. In DNA form, the CDR3 reads TGTGCCAGCAGCTCGGACAGGGGGTACGAGCAGTACTTC. The V gene is TRBV5-6, the J gene TRBJ2-5, with 10 bases aligning to TRBD1. The better agreement between TRBJ2-7 and the DNA end casts doubt on the J call. This CDR3 comprises 13 residues. CDR1 is SGHDT, CDR2 YYEEEE, per germline.

As DNA, the CDR3 is TGTGCCTGGACCAGGGCGGCCCGGGGAGGAGATACGCAGTATTTT. Its translation: CAWTRAARGGDTQYF. The chain has TRBV30 and TRBJ2-3; a weak D match, TRBD2 (6 bases). The V gene lost 4 bases and the J gene lost 5 bases, with 19 bases spanning the gap. The CDR3 sequence is 15 residues long. Per germline, CDR1 GTSNPN and CDR2 SVGIG (reference sequence).

The chain carries TRBV5-1 and TRBJ1-2; TRBD1 aligns across 7 bases. Germline V CDR1 and CDR2: SGHRS, YFSETQ. The CDR3 is 13 amino acids. V shed 7 bases, J shed 0 bases, and the junction held 3 bases outside the gene matches. In nucleotides, the CDR3 is TGCGCCAGCGGGGACAGTGCTAACTATGGCTACACCTTC. Its protein product is CASGDSANYGYTF.

The rearrangement uses TRBV25-1 and TRBJ2-1, with D perhaps matching TRBD1 (5 bases). This CDR3 spans 15 amino acids. V lost 4 bases and J 4 bases, leaving 14 bases between the germline ends. Germline V gene sequence: CDR1 MGHDK, CDR2 SYGVNS. The CDR3 spells CASSGRKGLYNEQFF. In DNA, the CDR3 is TGTGCCAGCAGTGGAAGGAAGGGGCTTTACAATGAGCAGTTCTTC.

J is TRBJ2-1 and V is TRBV14; TRBD1 matches at 12 bases. With V trimmed by 3 bases and J by 8 bases, 2 bases remained unmatched. Germline CDR1 is SGHDN and CDR2 is FVKESK. This CDR3 is built from 14 residues. DNA of the CDR3: TGTGCCAGCAGCCAGGGACAGGGGGCCTATGAGCAGTTCTTC. This translates into CASSQGQGAYEQFF. The full variable domain, its missing parts supplied by reference TRBV14 and TRBJ2-1, is EAGVTQFPSHSVIEKGQTVTLRCDPISGHDNLYWYRRVMGKEIKFLLHFVKESKQDESGMPNNRFLAERTGGTYSTLKVQPAELEDSGVYFCASSQGQGAYEQFFGPGTRLTVL.

The chain carries TRBV5-6 and TRBJ1-6, with 8 positions matching TRBD1. The CDR3 extends over 14 amino acids. V was pared by 3 bases and J by 7 bases, with 3 bases of the junction left unmatched. Germline assignment: CDR1 SGHDT and CDR2 YYEEEE. The CDR3 DNA sequence: TGTGCCAGCAGCTACGACAGGGGCAATTCACCCCTCCACTTT. The encoded protein is CASSYDRGNSPLHF. Complete variable domain (other parts from reference TRBV5-6 and TRBJ1-6): DAGVTQSPTHLIKTRGQQVTLRCSPKSGHDTVSWYQQALGQGPQFIFQYYEEEERQRGNFPDRFSGHQFPNYSSELNVNALLLGDSALYLCASSYDRGNSPLHFGNGTRLTVT.

The chain links TRBV19 to TRBJ1-2; possibly TRBD1 for D (5 bases). Trimming took off 4 bases at V and 7 bases at J, with 10 bases between the two ends. This CDR3 has 12 residues. Germline V gives CDR1 LNHDA, CDR2 SQIVND (reference sequence). The CDR3 protein is CASSKDMFGYTF. Here the CDR3 DNA reads TGTGCCAGTAGTAAGGACATGTTTGGCTACACCTTC.

In this sample, this clone turned up a few times. The chain combines TRBV5-6 with TRBJ2-7; possible D gene TRBD2, 5 bases. V shed 3 bases and J shed 6 bases, with 7 bases lying between them. Germline loops: CDR1 SGHDT, CDR2 YYEEEE. This CDR3 has 11 amino acids. CDR3 coding DNA: TGTGCCAGCAGCTCCGGAGGCGAGCAGTACTTC. Protein sequence: CASSSGGEQYF.

This rearrangement joins TRBV5-5 to TRBJ2-6, with D tentatively TRBD1 (6 bases). CDR1 and CDR2 from the germline V gene are SGHKS and YYEKEE (reference sequence). The CDR3 totals 17 residues. V was cut by 6 bases and J by 0 bases, with 16 bases left in between. The CDR3 loop reads CASKVTGTDSGANVLTF. The CDR3, as DNA: TGTGCCAGCAAGGTGACAGGAACCGACTCTGGGGCCAACGTCCTGACTTTC.

The gene calls are TRBV30 and TRBJ2-5, with D hard to call. V lost 2 bases, J lost 5 bases, and 9 bases lay in between. CDR3 length: 12 amino acids. Per germline, CDR1 GTSNPN and CDR2 SVGIG (reference sequence). The CDR3 nucleotides read TGTGCCTGGAGTCTTCTCGGGGAGACCCAGTACTTC. Translated: CAWSLLGETQYF.

The chain carries TRBV13 and TRBJ1-5; D is perhaps TRBD1 (6 bases). This CDR3 region has 16 residues. Germline CDR1 reads PRHDT; CDR2 reads FYEKMQ (reference sequence). Trimming cost V 0 bases and J 7 bases, with 16 bases left between them. CDR3 region: CASSLGPGGAGQPQHF. In nucleotides, the CDR3 is TGTGCCAGCAGCTTAGGCCCGGGGGGCGCAGGGCAGCCCCAGCATTTT.

The rearrangement uses TRBV6-5 and TRBJ1-6, with 10 bases lining up with TRBD1. The CDR3 runs 15 residues. Per germline, CDR1 MNHEY and CDR2 SVGAGI. Trimming took 6 bases from V and 6 from J; bases not matched to a gene: 5. CDR3 loop: CASRGQGMSNSPLHF. Here the CDR3 DNA reads TGTGCCAGCAGGGGACAGGGGATGAGTAATTCACCCCTCCACTTT.

The chain joins TRBV7-2 to TRBJ2-7; TRBD2 is a possible D gene (6 bases). This CDR3 contains 14 residues. CDR1 and CDR2 from the germline V gene are SGHTA and FQGNSA. V was shortened by 5 bases and J by 5 bases, with 16 bases between the two germline ends. CDR3 DNA: TGTGCCAGCAGCCCTAGTACTAGCCACAACGAGCAGTACTTC. It yields the protein CASSPSTSHNEQYF.

The chain couples TRBV5-4 to TRBJ2-1; 11 nucleotides agree with TRBD1. This CDR3 comprises 15 residues. V lost 4 bases to trimming and J lost 5 bases; unmatched junction nucleotides: 5. Germline V gene data show CDR1 as SGHNT and CDR2 as YYREEE (reference sequence). DNA for the CDR3: TGTGCCAGCAGCGGGGGGGACAGGGGGAACAATGAGCAGTTCTTC. Amino acid sequence: CASSGGDRGNNEQFF. The full variable domain, in which reference TRBV5-4 and TRBJ2-1 provide the parts outside the CDR3, is ETGVTQSPTHLIKTRGQQVTLRCSSQSGHNTVSWYQQALGQGPQFIFQYYREEENGRGNFPPRFSGLQFPNYSSELNVNALELDDSALYLCASSGGDRGNNEQFFGPGTRLTVL.

The genes are TRBV5-1 and TRBJ2-1; D unresolved. V lost 1 base and J lost 6, with 8 bases in between. The CDR3 loop spans 13 amino acids. Looked up from germline, CDR1 is SGHRS and CDR2 is YFSETQ. Written as DNA, the CDR3 is TGCGCCAGCAGCTTGAATCCCCGCAATGAGCAGTTCTTC. Translated: CASSLNPRNEQFF.

The chain combines TRBV7-9 with TRBJ1-4; D is uncertain. The CDR3 covers 14 residues. Germline V gene lookup returns CDR1 SEHNR and CDR2 FQNEAQ (reference sequence). Trimming shortened V by 3 bases and J by 7 bases, and 12 bases separated the two germline ends. CDR3 nucleotides: TGTGCCAGCAGCTTCAGGTCGGAGGGTGAAAAACTGTTTTTT. Encoded protein: CASSFRSEGEKLFF.

The CDR3 reads CASSPAGYTGELFF. CDR3 nucleotides: TGTGCCAGCTCACCGGCAGGGTACACCGGGGAGCTGTTTTTT. The rearrangement uses TRBV18 and TRBJ2-2, with D possibly matching TRBD1 (5 bases). This CDR3 contains 14 residues. V lost 3 bases and J lost 3, with 8 bases in between. Germline loops: CDR1 KGHSH, CDR2 LQKENI.

The genes are TRBV27 and TRBJ1-2; D not certain. V was clipped by 5 bases and J by 8 bases, with 12 bases between them. Germline assignment: CDR1 MNHEY and CDR2 SMNVEV (reference sequence). The CDR3 loop spans 12 amino acids. In DNA, the CDR3 is TGTGCCAGCAGTCCGGCGGGGAAAGGCTACACCTTC. Protein sequence: CASSPAGKGYTF.

The table lists this clone with a few counts. The gene calls are TRBV2 and TRBJ2-7; the match to TRBD2 covers 15 bases. V shed 6 bases, J shed 6 bases, and the junction held 9 bases outside the gene matches. CDR1 and CDR2 from the germline V gene are SNHLY and FYNNEI. The CDR3 extends over 16 amino acids. The CDR3 sequence: CASSQMGLAGGGEQYF. Written as DNA, the CDR3 is TGTGCCAGCAGCCAAATGGGACTAGCGGGGGGTGGCGAGCAGTACTTC.

The chain couples TRBV29-1 to TRBJ2-7; 13 positions agree with TRBD2. In germline, CDR1 is SQVTM, CDR2 ANQGSEA. The CDR3 is 16 amino acids. V shed 3 bases and J 2 bases; nucleotides not matched to a gene: 7. CDR3 protein: CSVDILAGGRAYEQYF. The DNA for the CDR3 is TGCAGCGTTGACATACTAGCGGGGGGGCGGGCCTACGAGCAGTACTTC.

The V and J genes are TRBV5-5 and TRBJ1-6; D might be TRBD1 (5 bases). The CDR3 extends over 14 amino acids. CDR1 and CDR2 from the germline V gene are SGHKS and YYEKEE (reference sequence). Trimming left V 4 bases short and J 7 bases short, with 12 bases between. CDR3 sequence: CASSSPGSNSPLHF. The DNA for the CDR3 is TGTGCCAGCAGCAGCCCAGGGTCCAATTCACCCCTCCACTTT.

This rearrangement joins TRBV30 to TRBJ1-6; D uncertain. The V end lost 3 bases, the J end lost 7 bases, and 10 bases lay between the germline ends. Per the germline V gene, CDR1 is GTSNPN and CDR2 is SVGIG (reference sequence). The CDR3 covers 13 residues. CDR3 protein: CAWSENTNSPLHF. In DNA, the CDR3 is TGTGCCTGGAGCGAAAACACAAATTCACCCCTCCACTTT.

The chain combines TRBV7-2 with TRBJ2-7, with D perhaps matching TRBD2 (7 bases). In germline, CDR1 is SGHTA, CDR2 FQGNSA. The CDR3 is 19 amino acids. With 1 base removed from V and 1 base from J, the gap between germline ends came to 23 bases. The CDR3 DNA follows: TGTGCCAGCAGCTTAGAGAAGGGGGGGGGTCGTATTTTATCCTACGAGCAGTACTTC. Its translation: CASSLEKGGGRILSYEQYF. The entire variable domain, with the rest obtained from reference TRBV7-2 and TRBJ2-7, is as follows: GAGVSQSPSNKVTEKGKDVELRCDPISGHTALYWYRQSLGQGLEFLIYFQGNSAPDKSGLPSDRFSAERTGGSVSTLTIQRTQQEDSAVYLCASSLEKGGGRILSYEQYFGPGTRLTVT.